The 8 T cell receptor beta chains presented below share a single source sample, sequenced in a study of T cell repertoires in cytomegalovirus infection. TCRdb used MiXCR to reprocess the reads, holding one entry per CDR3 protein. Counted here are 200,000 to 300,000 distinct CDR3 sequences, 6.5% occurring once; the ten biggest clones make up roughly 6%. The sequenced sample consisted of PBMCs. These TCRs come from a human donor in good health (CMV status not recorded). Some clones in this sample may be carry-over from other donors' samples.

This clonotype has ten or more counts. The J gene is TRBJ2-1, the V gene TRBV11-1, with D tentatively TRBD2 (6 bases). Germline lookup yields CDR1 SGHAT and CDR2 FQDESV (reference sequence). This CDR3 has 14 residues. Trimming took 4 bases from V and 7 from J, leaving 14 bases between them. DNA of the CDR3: TGTGCCAGCAGCTCCGGGGGTAATCGGAATGAGCAGTTCTTC. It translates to CASSSGGNRNEQFF.

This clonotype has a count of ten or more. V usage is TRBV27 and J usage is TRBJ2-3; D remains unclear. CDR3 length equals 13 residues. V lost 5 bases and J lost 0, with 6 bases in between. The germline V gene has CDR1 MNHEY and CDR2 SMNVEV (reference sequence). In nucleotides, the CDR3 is TGTGCCAGCAGTACTGTTAGCACAGATACGCAGTATTTT. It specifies CASSTVSTDTQYF.

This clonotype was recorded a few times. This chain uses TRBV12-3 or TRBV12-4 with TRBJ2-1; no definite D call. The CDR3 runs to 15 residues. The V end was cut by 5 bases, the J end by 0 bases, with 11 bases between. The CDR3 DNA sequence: TGTGCCAGCAGTCCAAAACTCAGCTCCTACAATGAGCAGTTCTTC. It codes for CASSPKLSSYNEQFF.

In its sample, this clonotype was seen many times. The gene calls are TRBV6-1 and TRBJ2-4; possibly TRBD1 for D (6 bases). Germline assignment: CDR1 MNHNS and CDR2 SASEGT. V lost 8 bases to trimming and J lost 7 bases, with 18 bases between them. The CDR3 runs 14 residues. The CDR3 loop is CASASGQHWNIQYF. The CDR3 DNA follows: TGTGCCAGCGCTTCCGGACAGCATTGGAACATTCAGTACTTC.

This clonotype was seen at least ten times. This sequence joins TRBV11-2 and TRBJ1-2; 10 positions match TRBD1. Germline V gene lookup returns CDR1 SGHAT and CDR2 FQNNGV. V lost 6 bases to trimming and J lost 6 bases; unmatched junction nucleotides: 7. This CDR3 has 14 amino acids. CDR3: CASRQTGGIHGYTF. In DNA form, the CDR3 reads TGTGCCAGCAGACAGACAGGGGGCATCCATGGCTACACCTTC.

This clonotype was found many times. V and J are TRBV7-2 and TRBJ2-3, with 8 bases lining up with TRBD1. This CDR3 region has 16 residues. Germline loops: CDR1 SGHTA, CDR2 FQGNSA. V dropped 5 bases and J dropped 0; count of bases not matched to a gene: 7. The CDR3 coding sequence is TGTGCCAGCAGCCGACGGACAGGGCGAAGCACAGATACGCAGTATTTT. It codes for CASSRRTGRSTDTQYF.

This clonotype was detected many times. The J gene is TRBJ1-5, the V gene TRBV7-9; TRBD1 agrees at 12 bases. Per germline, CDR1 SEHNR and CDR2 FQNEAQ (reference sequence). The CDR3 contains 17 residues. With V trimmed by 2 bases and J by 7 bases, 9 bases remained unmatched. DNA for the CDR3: TGTGCCAGCAGCTTATATCAGGGACAGGGGGCCCGGCAGCCCCAGCATTTT. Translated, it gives CASSLYQGQGARQPQHF.

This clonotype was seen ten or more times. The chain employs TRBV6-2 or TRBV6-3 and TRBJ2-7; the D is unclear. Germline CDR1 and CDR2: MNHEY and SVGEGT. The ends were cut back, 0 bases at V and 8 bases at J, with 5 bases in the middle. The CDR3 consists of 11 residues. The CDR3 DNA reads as TGTGCCAGCAGTTACTCTTGGCAGCAGTACTTC. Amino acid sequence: CASSYSWQQYF.